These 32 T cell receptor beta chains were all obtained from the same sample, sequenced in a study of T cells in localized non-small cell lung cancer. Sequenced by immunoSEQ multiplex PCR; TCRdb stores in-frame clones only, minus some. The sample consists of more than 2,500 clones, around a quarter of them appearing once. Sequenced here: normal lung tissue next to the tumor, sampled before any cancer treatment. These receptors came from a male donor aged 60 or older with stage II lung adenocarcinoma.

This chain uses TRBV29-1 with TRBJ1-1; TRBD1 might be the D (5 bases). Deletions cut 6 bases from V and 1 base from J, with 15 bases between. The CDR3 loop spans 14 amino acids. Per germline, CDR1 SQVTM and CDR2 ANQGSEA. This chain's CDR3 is CSVLRRTQNTEAFF. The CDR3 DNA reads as TGCAGCGTCCTCCGGCGGACACAGAACACTGAAGCTTTCTTT.

CDR3 coding DNA: TGCGCCAGCAGCCCGTCGACAGGGGGCACCTACAATGAGCAGTTCTTC. Translation gives CASSPSTGGTYNEQFF. V usage is TRBV4-1 and J usage is TRBJ2-1, with 10 bases lining up with TRBD1. CDR1 and CDR2 from the germline V gene are MGHRA and YSYEKL. V shed 4 bases, J shed 2 bases, and the junction held 5 bases outside the gene matches. The CDR3 has 16 residues.

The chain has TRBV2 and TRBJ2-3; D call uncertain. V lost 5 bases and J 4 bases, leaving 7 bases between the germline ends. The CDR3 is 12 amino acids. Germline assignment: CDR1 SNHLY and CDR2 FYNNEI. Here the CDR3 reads CASSFGPDTQYF. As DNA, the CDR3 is TGTGCCAGCAGTTTTGGTCCAGATACGCAGTATTTT.

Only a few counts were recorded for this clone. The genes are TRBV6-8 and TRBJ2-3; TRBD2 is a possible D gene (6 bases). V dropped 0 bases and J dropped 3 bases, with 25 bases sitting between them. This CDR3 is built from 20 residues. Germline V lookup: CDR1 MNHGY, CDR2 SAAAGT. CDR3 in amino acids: CASSYSRRRDLRTRTDTQYF. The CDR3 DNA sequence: TGTGCCAGCAGTTACTCCAGGAGGAGGGACCTACGCACTAGGACAGATACGCAGTATTTT.

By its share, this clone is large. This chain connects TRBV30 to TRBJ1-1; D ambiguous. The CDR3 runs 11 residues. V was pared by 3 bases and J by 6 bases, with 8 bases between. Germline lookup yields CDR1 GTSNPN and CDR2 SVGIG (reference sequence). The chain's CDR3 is CAWRVLAEAFF. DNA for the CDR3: TGTGCCTGGAGAGTGTTAGCTGAAGCTTTCTTT. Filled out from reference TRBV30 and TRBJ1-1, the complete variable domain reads SQTIHQWPATLVQPVGSPLSLECTVEGTSNPNLYWYRQAAGRGLQLLFYSVGIGQISSEVPQNLSASRPQDRQFILSSKKLLLSDSGFYLCAWRVLAEAFFGQGTRLTVV.

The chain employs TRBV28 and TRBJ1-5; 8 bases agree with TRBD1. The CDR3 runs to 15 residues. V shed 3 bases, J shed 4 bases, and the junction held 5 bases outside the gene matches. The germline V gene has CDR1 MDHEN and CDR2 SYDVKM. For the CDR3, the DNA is TGTGCCAGCAGTTTTGAGACAGGGGTGAATCAGCCCCAGCATTTT. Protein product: CASSFETGVNQPQHF.

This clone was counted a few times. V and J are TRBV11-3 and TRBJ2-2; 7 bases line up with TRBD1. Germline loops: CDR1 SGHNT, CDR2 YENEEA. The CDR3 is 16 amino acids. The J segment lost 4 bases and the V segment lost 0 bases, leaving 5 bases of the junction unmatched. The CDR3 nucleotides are TGTGCCAGCAGCTTAGAGCCTAGGGGGCCCACCGGGGAGCTGTTTTTT. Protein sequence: CASSLEPRGPTGELFF.

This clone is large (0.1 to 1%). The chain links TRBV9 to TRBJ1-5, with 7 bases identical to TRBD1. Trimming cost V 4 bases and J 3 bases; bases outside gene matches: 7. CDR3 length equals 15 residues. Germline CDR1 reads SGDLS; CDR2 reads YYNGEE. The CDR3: CASSPTGDNNQPQHF. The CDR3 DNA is TGTGCCAGCAGCCCTACAGGGGACAACAATCAGCCCCAGCATTTT.

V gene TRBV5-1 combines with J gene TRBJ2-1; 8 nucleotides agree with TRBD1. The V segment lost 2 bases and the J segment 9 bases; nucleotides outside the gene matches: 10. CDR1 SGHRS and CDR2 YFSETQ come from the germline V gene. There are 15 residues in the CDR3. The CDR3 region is CASSFSQGALGEQFF. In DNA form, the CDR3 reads TGCGCCAGCAGCTTTAGTCAGGGGGCCCTCGGTGAGCAGTTCTTC.

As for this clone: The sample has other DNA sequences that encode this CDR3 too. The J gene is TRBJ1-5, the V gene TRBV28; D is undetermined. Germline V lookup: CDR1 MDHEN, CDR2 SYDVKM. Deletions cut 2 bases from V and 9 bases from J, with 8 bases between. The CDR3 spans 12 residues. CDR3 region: CASSLPRGPQHF. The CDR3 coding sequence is TGTGCCAGCAGTTTACCGCGGGGGCCCCAGCATTTT.

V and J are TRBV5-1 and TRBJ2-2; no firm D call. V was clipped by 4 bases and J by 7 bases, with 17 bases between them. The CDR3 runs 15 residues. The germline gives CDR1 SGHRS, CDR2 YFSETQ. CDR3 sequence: CASSPVPQLVGELFF. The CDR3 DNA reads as TGCGCCAGCAGCCCGGTACCCCAGTTGGTCGGGGAGCTGTTTTTT. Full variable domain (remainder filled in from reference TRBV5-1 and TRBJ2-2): KAGVTQTPRYLIKTRGQQVTLSCSPISGHRSVSWYQQTPGQGLQFLFEYFSETQRNKGNFPGRFSGRQFSNSRSEMNVSTLELGDSALYLCASSPVPQLVGELFFGEGSRLTVL.

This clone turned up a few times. The CDR3, as DNA: TGTGCCAGTCACCGGGACAGGGGTTCCGAGCAGTACTTC. It specifies CASHRDRGSEQYF. V and J are TRBV9 and TRBJ2-7; 10 nucleotides align to TRBD1. The trim removed 8 bases at V and 6 bases at J, leaving 8 bases unmatched. Germline CDR1 SGDLS, CDR2 YYNGEE. The CDR3 has 13 amino acids.

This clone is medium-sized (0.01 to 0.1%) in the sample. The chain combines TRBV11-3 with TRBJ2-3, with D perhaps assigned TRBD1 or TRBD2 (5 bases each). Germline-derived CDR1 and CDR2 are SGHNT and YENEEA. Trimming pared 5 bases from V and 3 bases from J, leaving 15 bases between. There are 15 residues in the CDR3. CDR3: CASSPPGGMTDTQYF. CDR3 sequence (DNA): TGTGCCAGCAGCCCGCCTGGGGGAATGACAGATACGCAGTATTTT.

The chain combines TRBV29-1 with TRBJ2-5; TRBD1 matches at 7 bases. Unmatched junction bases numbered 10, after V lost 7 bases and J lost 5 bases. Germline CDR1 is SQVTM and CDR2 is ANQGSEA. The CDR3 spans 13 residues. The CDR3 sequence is CSALTGLGETQYF. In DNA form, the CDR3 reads TGCAGCGCCCTGACAGGGTTAGGTGAGACCCAGTACTTC.

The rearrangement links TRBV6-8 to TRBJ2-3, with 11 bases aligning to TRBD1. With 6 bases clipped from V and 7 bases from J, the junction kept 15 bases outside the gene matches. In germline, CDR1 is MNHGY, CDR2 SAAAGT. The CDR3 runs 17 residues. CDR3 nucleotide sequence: TGTGCCAGCAGCCATAATTCCGGGACAGGGGGTTTTAATACGCAGTATTTT. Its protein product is CASSHNSGTGGFNTQYF.

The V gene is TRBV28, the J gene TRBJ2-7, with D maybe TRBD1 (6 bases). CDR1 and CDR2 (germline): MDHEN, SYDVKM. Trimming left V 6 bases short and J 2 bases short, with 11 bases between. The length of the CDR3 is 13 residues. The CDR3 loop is CASSPGATYEQYF. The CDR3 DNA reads TGTGCCAGCAGCCCAGGGGCGACCTACGAGCAGTACTTC.

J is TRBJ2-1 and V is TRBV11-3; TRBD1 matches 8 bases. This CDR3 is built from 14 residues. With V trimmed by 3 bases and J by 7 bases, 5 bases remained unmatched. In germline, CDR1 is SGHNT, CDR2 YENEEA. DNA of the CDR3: TGTGCCAGCAGCTTGTATGACAGGGGTAATGAGCAGTTCTTC. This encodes CASSLYDRGNEQFF.

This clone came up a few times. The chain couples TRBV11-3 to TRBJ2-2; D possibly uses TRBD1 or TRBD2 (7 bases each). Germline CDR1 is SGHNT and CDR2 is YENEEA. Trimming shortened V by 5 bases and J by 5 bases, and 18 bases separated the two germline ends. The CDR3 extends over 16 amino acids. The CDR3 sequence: CASSPRGAGGTGELFF. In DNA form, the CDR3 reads TGTGCCAGCAGCCCCCGGGGGGCAGGGGGAACCGGGGAGCTGTTTTTT.

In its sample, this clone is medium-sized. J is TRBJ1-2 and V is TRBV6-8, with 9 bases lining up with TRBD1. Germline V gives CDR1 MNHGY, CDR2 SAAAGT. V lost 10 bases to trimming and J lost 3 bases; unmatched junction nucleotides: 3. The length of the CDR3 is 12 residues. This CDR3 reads CATRQGDYGYTF. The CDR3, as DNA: TGTGCCACCCGACAGGGGGACTATGGCTACACCTTC.

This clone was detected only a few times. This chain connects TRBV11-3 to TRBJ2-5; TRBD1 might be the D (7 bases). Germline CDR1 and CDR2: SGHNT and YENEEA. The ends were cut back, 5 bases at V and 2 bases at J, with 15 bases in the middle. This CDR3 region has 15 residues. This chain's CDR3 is CASSPQGGGQETQYF. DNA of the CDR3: TGTGCCAGCAGCCCCCAGGGGGGTGGGCAAGAGACCCAGTACTTC. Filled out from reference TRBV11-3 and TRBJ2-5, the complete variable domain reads EAGVVQSPRYKIIEKKQPVAFWCNPISGHNTLYWYLQNLGQGPELLIRYENEEAVDDSQLPKDRFSAERLKGVDSTLKIQPAELGDSAVYLCASSPQGGGQETQYFGPGTRLLVL.

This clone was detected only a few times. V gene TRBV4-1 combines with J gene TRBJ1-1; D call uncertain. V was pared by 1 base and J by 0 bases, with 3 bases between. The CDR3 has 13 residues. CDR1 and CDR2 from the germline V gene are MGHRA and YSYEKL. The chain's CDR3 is CASSQGMNTEAFF. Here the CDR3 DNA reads TGCGCCAGCAGCCAAGGCATGAACACTGAAGCTTTCTTT.

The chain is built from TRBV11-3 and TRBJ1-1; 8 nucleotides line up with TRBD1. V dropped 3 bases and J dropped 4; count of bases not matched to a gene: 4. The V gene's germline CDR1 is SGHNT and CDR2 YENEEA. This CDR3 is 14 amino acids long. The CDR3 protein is CASSLQGAGTEAFF. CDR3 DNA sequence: TGTGCCAGCAGCTTGCAGGGGGCGGGCACTGAAGCTTTCTTT.

The CDR3 sequence: CASSPLVPSTGELFF. The CDR3 DNA is TGTGCCAGCTCACCGCTGGTTCCTTCCACCGGGGAGCTGTTTTTT. V and J are TRBV18 and TRBJ2-2, with no clear D. Deletions cut 3 bases from V and 4 bases from J, with 12 bases between. CDR3 length: 15 residues. CDR1 and CDR2 from the germline V gene are KGHSH and LQKENI.

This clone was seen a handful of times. CDR3 region: CASSDGRTGDRNEQFF. As DNA, the CDR3 is TGTGCCAGCAGTGACGGCCGGACAGGGGATCGGAATGAGCAGTTCTTC. The chain links TRBV6-8 to TRBJ2-1; 9 bases align to TRBD1. V trimming: 5 bases; J trimming: 7 bases; junction bases outside the gene matches: 12. The CDR3 totals 16 residues. Germline CDR1 is MNHGY and CDR2 is SAAAGT.

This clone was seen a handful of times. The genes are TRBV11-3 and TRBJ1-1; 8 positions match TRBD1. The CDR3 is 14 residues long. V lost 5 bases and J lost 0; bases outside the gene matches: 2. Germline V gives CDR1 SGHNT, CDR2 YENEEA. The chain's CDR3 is CASSVDRVNTEAFF. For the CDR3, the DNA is TGTGCCAGCAGCGTGGACAGGGTGAACACTGAAGCTTTCTTT.

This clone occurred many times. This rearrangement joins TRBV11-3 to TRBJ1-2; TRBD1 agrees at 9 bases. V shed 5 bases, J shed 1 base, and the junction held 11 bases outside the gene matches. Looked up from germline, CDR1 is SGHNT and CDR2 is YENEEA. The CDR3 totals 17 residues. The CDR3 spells CASSHLQETGGNYGYTF. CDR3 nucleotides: TGTGCCAGCAGCCACCTTCAGGAGACAGGGGGTAACTATGGCTACACCTTC.

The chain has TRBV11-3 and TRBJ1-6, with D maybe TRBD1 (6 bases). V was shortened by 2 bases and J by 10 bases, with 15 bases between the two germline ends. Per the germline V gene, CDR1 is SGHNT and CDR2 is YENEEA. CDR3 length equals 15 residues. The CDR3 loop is CASSLPPTGNSPLHF. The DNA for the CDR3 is TGTGCCAGCAGCTTACCACCTACAGGGAACTCACCCCTCCACTTT.

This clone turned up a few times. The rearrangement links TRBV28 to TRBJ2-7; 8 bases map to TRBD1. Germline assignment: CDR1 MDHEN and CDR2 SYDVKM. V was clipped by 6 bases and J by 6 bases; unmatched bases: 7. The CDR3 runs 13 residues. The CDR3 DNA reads TGTGCCAGCAGACGCTTGACAGGGGCCGAGCAGTACTTC. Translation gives CASRRLTGAEQYF.

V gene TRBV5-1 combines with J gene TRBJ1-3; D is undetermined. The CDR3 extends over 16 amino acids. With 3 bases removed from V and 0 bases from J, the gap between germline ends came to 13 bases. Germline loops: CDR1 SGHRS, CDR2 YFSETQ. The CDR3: CASSSPDGYSGNTIYF. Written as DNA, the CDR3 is TGCGCCAGCAGCTCGCCGGACGGCTACTCTGGAAACACCATATATTTT. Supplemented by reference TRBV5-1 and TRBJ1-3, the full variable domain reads KAGVTQTPRYLIKTRGQQVTLSCSPISGHRSVSWYQQTPGQGLQFLFEYFSETQRNKGNFPGRFSGRQFSNSRSEMNVSTLELGDSALYLCASSSPDGYSGNTIYFGEGSWLTVV.

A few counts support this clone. CDR3 DNA: TGTGCCAGCAGTGAAGTCTGGCGGGGGGACACCGGGGAGCTGTTTTTT. Its protein product is CASSEVWRGDTGELFF. This sequence joins TRBV6-1 and TRBJ2-2; 8 positions agree with TRBD2. The CDR3 consists of 16 residues. CDR1 is MNHNS, CDR2 SASEGT, per germline. The V gene end was trimmed by 1 base and the J gene end by 3 bases; junction bases not matched to a gene: 4.

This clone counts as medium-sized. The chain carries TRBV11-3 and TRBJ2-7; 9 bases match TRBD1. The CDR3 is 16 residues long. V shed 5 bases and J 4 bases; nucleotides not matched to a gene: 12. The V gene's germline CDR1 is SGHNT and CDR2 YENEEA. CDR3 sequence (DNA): TGTGCCAGCAGCCGCGAGCCGGGACAGGGTTTGTACGAGCAGTACTTC. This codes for CASSREPGQGLYEQYF.

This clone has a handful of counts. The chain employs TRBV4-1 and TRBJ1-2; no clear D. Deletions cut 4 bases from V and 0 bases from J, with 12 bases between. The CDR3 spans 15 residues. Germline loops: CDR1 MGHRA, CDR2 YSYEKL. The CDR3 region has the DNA TGCGCCAGCAGCCCCAATAGGGTAACTAACTATGGCTACACCTTC. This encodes CASSPNRVTNYGYTF.